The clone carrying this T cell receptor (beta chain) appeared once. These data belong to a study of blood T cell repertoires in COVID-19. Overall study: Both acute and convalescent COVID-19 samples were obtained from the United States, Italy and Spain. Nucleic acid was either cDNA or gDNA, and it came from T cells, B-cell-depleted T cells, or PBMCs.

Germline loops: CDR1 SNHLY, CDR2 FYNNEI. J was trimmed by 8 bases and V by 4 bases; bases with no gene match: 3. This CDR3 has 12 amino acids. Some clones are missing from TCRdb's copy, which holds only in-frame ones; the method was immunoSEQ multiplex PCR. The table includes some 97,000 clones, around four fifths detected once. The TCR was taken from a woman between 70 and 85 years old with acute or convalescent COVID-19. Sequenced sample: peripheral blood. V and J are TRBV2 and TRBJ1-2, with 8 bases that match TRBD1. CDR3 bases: TGTGCCAGCAGTGGAACAGGGGGGGGCTACACCTTC. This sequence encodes CASSGTGGGYTF.